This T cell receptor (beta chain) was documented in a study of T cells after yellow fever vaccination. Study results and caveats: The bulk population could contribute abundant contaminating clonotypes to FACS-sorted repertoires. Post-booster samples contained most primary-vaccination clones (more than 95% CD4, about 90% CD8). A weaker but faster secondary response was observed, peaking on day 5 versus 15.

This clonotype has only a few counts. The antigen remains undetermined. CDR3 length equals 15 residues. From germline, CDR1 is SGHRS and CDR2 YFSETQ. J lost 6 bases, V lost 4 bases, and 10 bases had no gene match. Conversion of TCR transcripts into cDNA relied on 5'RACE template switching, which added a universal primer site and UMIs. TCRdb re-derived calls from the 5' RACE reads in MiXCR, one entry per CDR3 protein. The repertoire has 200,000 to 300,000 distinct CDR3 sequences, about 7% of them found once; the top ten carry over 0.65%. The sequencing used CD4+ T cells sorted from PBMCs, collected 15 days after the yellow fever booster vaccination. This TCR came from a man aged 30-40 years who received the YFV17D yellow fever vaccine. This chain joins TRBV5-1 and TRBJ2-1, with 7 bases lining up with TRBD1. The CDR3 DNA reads TGCGCCAGCAGCCCGAGACAGGGTCTGGGCAATGAGCAGTTCTTC. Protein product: CASSPRQGLGNEQFF.